The next 28 T cell receptor beta chains were all read from a single sample in a study of blood T cell repertoires in COVID-19. The data were produced by immunoSEQ multiplex PCR, yet TCRdb's version contains in-frame clones alone and is incomplete. This sample has about 42,000 clones, with around nine tenths found just once. Sequenced sample: peripheral blood. These receptors all come from a man in his forties or fifties with active COVID-19.

The chain carries TRBV6-5 and TRBJ2-2, with a weak D call TRBD2 (6 bases). The CDR3 has 14 amino acids. Germline CDR1 MNHEY, CDR2 SVGAGI. Trimming took 2 bases from V and 4 from J, leaving 8 bases between them. CDR3 sequence (DNA): TGTGCCAGCAGTTACGTTAGCGGCACCGGGGAGCTGTTTTTT. This encodes CASSYVSGTGELFF.

This sequence joins TRBV30 and TRBJ2-2, with 10 bases that match TRBD2. Germline loops: CDR1 GTSNPN, CDR2 SVGIG (reference sequence). Trimming cost V 2 bases and J 4 bases; bases outside gene matches: 4. The CDR3 loop spans 15 amino acids. This CDR3 is CAWSRTSGGTGELFF. The CDR3 nucleotides are TGTGCCTGGAGTAGGACTAGCGGAGGCACCGGGGAGCTGTTTTTT. Full variable domain (missing parts from reference TRBV30 and TRBJ2-2): SQTIHQWPATLVQPVGSPLSLECTVEGTSNPNLYWYRQAAGRGLQLLFYSVGIGQISSEVPQNLSASRPQDRQFILSSKKLLLSDSGFYLCAWSRTSGGTGELFFGEGSRLTVL.

This chain joins TRBV6-2 or TRBV6-3 and TRBJ2-2, with TRBD2 matching over 7 bases. Germline CDR1 and CDR2: MNHEY and SVGEGT. The J segment lost 5 bases and the V segment lost 2 bases, leaving 8 bases of the junction unmatched. The CDR3 is made up of 16 amino acids. As DNA, the CDR3 is TGTGCCAGCAGTTACGTGAGCGGGATATTAACCGGGGAGCTGTTTTTT. This codes for CASSYVSGILTGELFF.

DNA for the CDR3: TGTGCCAGCAGTGAAGACGAGGGAGAGTTCGATGAGCAGTTCTTC. Translation: CASSEDEGEFDEQFF. J is TRBJ2-1 and V is TRBV2; D possibly corresponds to TRBD2 (5 bases). The CDR3 totals 15 residues. V dropped 1 base and J dropped 8 bases, with 15 bases sitting between them. The V gene's germline CDR1 is SNHLY and CDR2 FYNNEI. The whole variable domain, remainder taken from reference TRBV2 and TRBJ2-1, is EPEVTQTPSHQVTQMGQEVILRCVPISNHLYFYWYRQILGQKVEFLVSFYNNEISEKSEIFDDQFSVERPDGSNFTLKIRSTKLEDSAMYFCASSEDEGEFDEQFFGPGTRLTVL.

The genes are TRBV5-8 and TRBJ1-1; D remains unclear. V lost 4 bases, J lost 8 bases, and 21 bases lay in between. Germline lookup yields CDR1 SGHTS and CDR2 YDEGEE. This CDR3 spans 15 amino acids. CDR3: CASSPSGRYRAEAFF. CDR3 DNA sequence: TGTGCCAGCAGCCCCTCAGGCAGGTACCGCGCCGAAGCTTTCTTT.

The chain couples TRBV4-1 to TRBJ1-3; D gene uncertain. Germline-derived CDR1 and CDR2 are MGHRA and YSYEKL. V dropped 4 bases and J dropped 0 bases, with 13 bases sitting between them. The CDR3 consists of 16 residues. CDR3 DNA: TGCGCCAGCAGCCTCCCGGTCGGGTTCTCTGGAAACACCATATATTTT. It codes for CASSLPVGFSGNTIYF.

This clone is a singleton in its sample. V is TRBV6-4 and J is TRBJ2-1, with TRBD1 as a possible D gene (6 bases). The germline V gene has CDR1 MRHNA and CDR2 SNTAGT. V dropped 0 bases and J dropped 2 bases, with 11 bases sitting between them. The CDR3 extends over 16 amino acids. CDR3 sequence reads: CASSDSTGHPYNEQFF. The CDR3 coding sequence is TGTGCCAGCAGTGACTCTACGGGACACCCCTACAATGAGCAGTTCTTC.

CDR3 amino acids: CSVGGTDNTGELFF. CDR3 sequence (DNA): TGCAGCGTCGGAGGGACGGACAACACCGGGGAGCTGTTTTTT. V is TRBV29-1 and J is TRBJ2-2; D might be TRBD2 (6 bases). Germline lookup yields CDR1 SQVTM and CDR2 ANQGSEA. This CDR3 has 14 residues. Deletions cut 6 bases from V and 2 bases from J, with 13 bases between.

This rearrangement joins TRBV11-3 to TRBJ2-2, with TRBD2 as a possible D gene (6 bases). Trimming removed 0 bases from V and 10 bases from J, with 30 bases in between. The CDR3 sequence is 20 residues long. Germline V gene sequence: CDR1 SGHNT, CDR2 YENEEA. The CDR3 sequence: CASSLDRGGYTGTEGLELFF. In nucleotides, the CDR3 is TGTGCCAGCAGCTTAGATCGGGGCGGGTACACGGGGACTGAAGGTTTGGAGCTGTTTTTT.

Regarding this clone: One end of the junction varies from germline; a read error may be responsible. This sequence joins TRBV6-1 and TRBJ2-3; 9 nucleotides line up with TRBD2. This CDR3 comprises 17 residues. Germline assignment: CDR1 MNHNS and CDR2 SASEGT. CDR3 in amino acids: CASSEAGTSFRVATQYF. CDR3 bases: TGTGCCAGCAGCGAAGCCGGGACTAGCTTTCGTGTTGCGACGCAGTATTTT.

This chain links TRBV3-1 (or the pseudogene TRBV3-2) with TRBJ1-5, with 7 bases fitting TRBD1. Germline V CDR1 and CDR2: LGHDT, YNNKEL (reference sequence). This CDR3 has 14 residues. The V gene end was trimmed by 6 bases and the J gene end by 3 bases; junction bases not matched to a gene: 5. The CDR3: CASSFRGFNQPQHF. CDR3 in DNA: TGTGCCAGCAGTTTCAGGGGGTTCAATCAGCCCCAGCATTTT.

The genes are TRBV27 and TRBJ2-3; maybe TRBD1 (5 bases). Trimming removed 4 bases from V and 2 bases from J, with 10 bases in between. Per germline, CDR1 MNHEY and CDR2 SMNVEV (reference sequence). This CDR3 is 14 amino acids long. The CDR3 loop is CASSSDKYTDTQYF. In DNA, the CDR3 is TGTGCCAGCAGTTCGGACAAGTACACAGATACGCAGTATTTT.

The chain employs TRBV5-1 and TRBJ1-1; perhaps TRBD1 as D (6 bases). Trimming pared 0 bases from V and 0 bases from J, leaving 6 bases between. This CDR3 has 14 amino acids. CDR1 and CDR2 (germline): SGHRS, YFSETQ. The CDR3 region is CASSLGTVNTEAFF. Here the CDR3 DNA reads TGCGCCAGCAGCTTGGGGACAGTGAACACTGAAGCTTTCTTT.

The chain joins TRBV27 to TRBJ1-5, with 10 bases lining up with TRBD1. Germline CDR1 is MNHEY and CDR2 is SMNVEV (reference sequence). The CDR3 is 18 amino acids. With V trimmed by 5 bases and J by 4 bases, 14 bases remained unmatched. The chain's CDR3 is CASSTYSGTGVLNQPQHF. CDR3 coding DNA: TGTGCCAGCAGTACTTACTCCGGGACAGGGGTTTTGAATCAGCCCCAGCATTTT.

This chain uses TRBV5-4 with TRBJ1-5; TRBD1 might be the D (5 bases). Per germline, CDR1 SGHNT and CDR2 YYREEE (reference sequence). V was clipped by 4 bases and J by 3 bases, with 11 bases between them. The CDR3 spans 14 residues. DNA of the CDR3: TGTGCCAGCAGCCCGGGACTGGACAATCAGCCCCAGCATTTT. Amino acids: CASSPGLDNQPQHF.

The chain combines TRBV2 with TRBJ1-2, with D possibly matching TRBD1 (5 bases). Germline V gene sequence: CDR1 SNHLY, CDR2 FYNNEI. The V and J ends lost 4 bases and 2 bases respectively, with 14 bases between them. The CDR3 has 15 residues. DNA for the CDR3: TGTGCCAGCAGTGTGCGGGACCCGGGGAACTATGGCTACACCTTC. Translated, it gives CASSVRDPGNYGYTF. Filled out from reference TRBV2 and TRBJ1-2, the complete variable domain reads EPEVTQTPSHQVTQMGQEVILRCVPISNHLYFYWYRQILGQKVEFLVSFYNNEISEKSEIFDDQFSVERPDGSNFTLKIRSTKLEDSAMYFCASSVRDPGNYGYTFGSGTRLTVV.

The chain is built from TRBV28 and TRBJ1-2; D is unresolved. This CDR3 is built from 15 residues. From germline, CDR1 is MDHEN and CDR2 SYDVKM. The ends were cut back, 4 bases at V and 4 bases at J, with 16 bases in the middle. In nucleotides, the CDR3 is TGTGCCAGCAGTTCCACCGGACGGGAAAGCTATGGCTACACCTTC. Protein sequence: CASSSTGRESYGYTF.

The V gene is TRBV3-1 (or the pseudogene TRBV3-2), the J gene TRBJ1-2, with 9 bases fitting TRBD1. Per the germline V gene, CDR1 is LGHDT and CDR2 is YNNKEL (reference sequence). The CDR3 length is 15 residues. The trim removed 3 bases at V and 3 bases at J, leaving 5 bases unmatched. In DNA, the CDR3 is TGTGCCAGCAGCCATGGACAGGGGAGGGACTATGGCTACACCTTC. As protein: CASSHGQGRDYGYTF.

The chain has TRBV9 and TRBJ2-3; 9 positions match TRBD2. The ends lost 0 bases at V and 5 bases at J; junction bases unmatched: 10. The CDR3 has 17 residues. Germline values: CDR1 SGDLS, CDR2 YYNGEE. The CDR3 nucleotides read TGTGCCAGCAGCGTAGCGGCTAGCGGGATACTGGTAGATACGCAGTATTTT. Residues: CASSVAASGILVDTQYF.

J is TRBJ2-7 and V is TRBV2; TRBD2 matches at 10 bases. V lost 4 bases to trimming and J lost 3 bases; unmatched junction nucleotides: 3. The CDR3 runs to 14 residues. Germline V lookup: CDR1 SNHLY, CDR2 FYNNEI. The CDR3 loop reads CASSGTSGNYEQYF. Written as DNA, the CDR3 is TGTGCCAGCAGTGGGACTAGCGGCAACTACGAGCAGTACTTC.

This clone was observed a single time. V is TRBV19 and J is TRBJ1-5; TRBD1 might be the D (6 bases). CDR1 and CDR2 (germline): LNHDA, SQIVND (reference sequence). CDR3 size: 19 residues. V was trimmed by 1 base and J by 1 base, leaving 20 bases between them. The CDR3, as DNA: TGTGCCAGTAGTATAGCGGGGGGGGCCGGAGGTTCAAGCAATCAGCCCCAGCATTTT. Translation: CASSIAGGAGGSSNQPQHF.

This chain links TRBV15 with TRBJ2-1; D perhaps matches TRBD2 (6 bases). The germline gives CDR1 LNHNV, CDR2 YYDKDF (reference sequence). With 0 bases removed from V and 2 bases from J, the gap between germline ends came to 11 bases. The CDR3 sequence is 16 residues long. The DNA for the CDR3 is TGTGCCACCAGCAGAGATCGGGAGACTCCCTACAATGAGCAGTTCTTC. Encoded protein: CATSRDRETPYNEQFF.

V is TRBV7-3 and J is TRBJ2-7; 10 bases match TRBD2. Germline V gene data show CDR1 as SGHTA and CDR2 as FQGTGA. V dropped 5 bases and J dropped 5; count of bases not matched to a gene: 6. CDR3 length: 14 amino acids. CDR3 bases: TGTGCCAGCAGCGTAAGCGGGAGGGGGGACGAGCAGTACTTC. Translation: CASSVSGRGDEQYF.

The genes are TRBV24-1 and TRBJ2-7; no definite D call. V was trimmed by 6 bases and J by 3 bases, leaving 11 bases between them. This CDR3 is built from 13 residues. Germline CDR1 reads KGHDR; CDR2 reads SFDVKD. CDR3 sequence (DNA): TGTGCCACCAGTAAGACGGGTAACTACGAGCAGTACTTC. It is translated as CATSKTGNYEQYF.

The V and J genes are TRBV11-2 and TRBJ2-2; unclear D gene. Germline values: CDR1 SGHAT, CDR2 FQNNGV. The CDR3 length is 13 residues. V shed 3 bases and J shed 6 bases, with 8 bases lying between them. The CDR3 reads CASSLTRAGELFF. In DNA form, the CDR3 reads TGTGCCAGCAGCTTGACCCGGGCCGGGGAGCTGTTTTTT.

The genes are TRBV28 and TRBJ1-5; the match to TRBD1 covers 8 bases. V lost 5 bases to trimming and J lost 4 bases; unmatched junction nucleotides: 4. CDR3 length: 14 residues. Germline CDR1 is MDHEN and CDR2 is SYDVKM. For the CDR3, the DNA is TGTGCCAGCAGTCTGGGACAGGTGAATCAGCCCCAGCATTTT. Its translation: CASSLGQVNQPQHF.

The chain has TRBV3-1 (or the pseudogene TRBV3-2) and TRBJ2-1; D call uncertain. CDR1 is LGHDT and CDR2 is YNNKEL in the germline V gene (reference sequence). The CDR3 runs to 16 residues. The ends were cut back, 0 bases at V and 0 bases at J, with 9 bases in the middle. For the CDR3, the DNA is TGTGCCAGCAGCCAAGAAGGCAGACTCTCCTACAATGAGCAGTTCTTC. Its protein product is CASSQEGRLSYNEQFF.

The chain has TRBV9 and TRBJ2-3; D is perhaps TRBD2 (7 bases). This CDR3 spans 17 amino acids. V gave up 3 bases and J gave up 5 bases, with 22 bases separating them. Germline lookup yields CDR1 SGDLS and CDR2 YYNGEE. The CDR3 region has the DNA TGTGCCAGCAGCGGCGGAGGGGGGAGGGCCGATAAAGATACGCAGTATTTT. It specifies CASSGGGGRADKDTQYF.